These T cell receptor beta chains were read from a single sample in a study of blood T cell repertoires in COVID-19. Using immunoSEQ multiplex PCR, the repertoire was profiled, and TCRdb retains in-frame clones only, with some absent. The table lists 250,000 to 350,000 clones, around four fifths of them singletons, with around 3.9% in the top ten. Specimen: peripheral blood. Receptors were obtained from a woman between 45 and 60 years old with active or convalescent COVID-19. Both conserved end residues are part of each CDR3.

V gene: TRBV3-1/TRBV3-2
J gene: TRBJ1-4
CDR3 length: 15
CDR3 protein: CASSQRTGWSGKLFF

V gene: TRBV4-1
J gene: TRBJ2-1
CDR3 length: 15
CDR3 protein: CASSQGQGWMNEQFF

V gene: TRBV28
J gene: TRBJ1-2
CDR3 length: 16
CDR3 protein: CASSSTQGMGSWGYTF

V gene: TRBV30
J gene: TRBJ2-7
CDR3 length: 14
CDR3 protein: CAWTSLAGLKEQYF

V gene: TRBV9
J gene: TRBJ2-5
CDR3 length: 15
CDR3 protein: CASSAYRGRQETQYF

V gene: TRBV19
J gene: TRBJ2-3
CDR3 length: 14
CDR3 protein: CASSIGRATDTQYF

V gene: TRBV18
J gene: TRBJ2-3
CDR3 length: 14
CDR3 protein: CASSPVGGTDTQYF

V gene: TRBV28
J gene: TRBJ1-2
CDR3 length: 14
CDR3 protein: CASSRTRDRSGYTF

V gene: TRBV10-1
J gene: TRBJ1-4
CDR3 length: 10
CDR3 protein: CASDSPKLFF

V gene: TRBV10-3
J gene: TRBJ1-2
CDR3 length: 13
CDR3 protein: CAISESPGYGYTF

V gene: TRBV2
J gene: TRBJ1-5
CDR3 length: 15
CDR3 protein: CASSDGQGGNQPQHF

V gene: TRBV2
J gene: TRBJ2-7
CDR3 length: 13
CDR3 protein: CASSDMESYEQYF

V gene: TRBV29-1
J gene: TRBJ2-1
CDR3 length: 11
CDR3 protein: CSTRGGPEQFF

V gene: TRBV7-9
J gene: TRBJ2-1
CDR3 length: 15
CDR3 protein: CASSGSGSLYNEQFF

V gene: TRBV5-5
J gene: TRBJ1-5
CDR3 length: 15
CDR3 protein: CASSPLGGVGQPQHF

V gene: TRBV24-1
J gene: TRBJ2-2
CDR3 length: 16
CDR3 protein: CATSDPTGGRTGELFF

V gene: TRBV7-2
J gene: TRBJ2-7
CDR3 length: 14
CDR3 protein: CASSPLAGTYEQYF

V gene: TRBV19
J gene: TRBJ1-1
CDR3 length: 13
CDR3 protein: CASSTWGVTEAFF

V gene: TRBV15
J gene: TRBJ2-3
CDR3 length: 16
CDR3 protein: CATSSRRLAGADTQYF

V gene: TRBV27
J gene: TRBJ2-3
CDR3 length: 15
CDR3 protein: CASSFTRGSTDTQYF

V gene: TRBV7-2
J gene: TRBJ2-5
CDR3 length: 17
CDR3 protein: CASRPPGLAGFQETQYF

V gene: TRBV10-1
J gene: TRBJ2-2
CDR3 length: 16
CDR3 protein: CASSESSGRHTGELFF

V gene: TRBV5-1
J gene: TRBJ2-1
CDR3 length: 15
CDR3 protein: CASSLVAGTEGEQFF

V gene: TRBV5-4
J gene: TRBJ2-1
CDR3 length: 14
CDR3 protein: CASSELAGANEQFF

V gene: TRBV6-5
J gene: TRBJ1-3
CDR3 length: 14
CDR3 protein: CASSYLGAGNTIYF

V gene: TRBV28
J gene: TRBJ1-6
CDR3 length: 16
CDR3 protein: CASSLISLRGLEILHF

V gene: TRBV5-1
J gene: TRBJ1-1
CDR3 length: 13
CDR3 protein: CASSLMGNTEAFF

V gene: TRBV14
J gene: TRBJ2-2
CDR3 length: 14
CDR3 protein: CASSPRTGTGELFF

V gene: TRBV23-1
J gene: TRBJ2-3
CDR3 length: 13
CDR3 protein: CASSQSRVDTQYF

V gene: TRBV7-8
J gene: TRBJ1-2
CDR3 length: 16
CDR3 protein: CASSLAPGGATSGYTF

V gene: TRBV24-1
J gene: TRBJ1-2
CDR3 length: 13
CDR3 protein: CATSGGLPYGYTF

V gene: TRBV3-1/TRBV3-2
J gene: TRBJ2-7
CDR3 length: 14
CDR3 protein: CASSQVPSIYEQYF

V gene: TRBV11-2
J gene: TRBJ2-5
CDR3 length: 15
CDR3 protein: CASSLDAGGVETQYF

V gene: TRBV6-5
J gene: TRBJ2-7
CDR3 length: 13
CDR3 protein: CASSTRGAYEQYF

V gene: TRBV5-5
J gene: TRBJ1-2
CDR3 length: 11
CDR3 protein: CASSAGWGYTF

V gene: TRBV27
J gene: TRBJ2-7
CDR3 length: 16
CDR3 protein: CASRSLAGVLSYEQYF

V gene: TRBV12-5
J gene: TRBJ1-2
CDR3 length: 14
CDR3 protein: CASATGGTNYGYTF

V gene: TRBV12-5
J gene: TRBJ2-7
CDR3 length: 15
CDR3 protein: CASGFSPGGFAEQYF

V gene: TRBV6-4
J gene: TRBJ2-1
CDR3 length: 15
CDR3 protein: CASSPGQGVSNEQFF

V gene: TRBV6-5
J gene: TRBJ2-1
CDR3 length: 13
CDR3 protein: CASSYRREMQQFF

V gene: TRBV11-2
J gene: TRBJ2-7
CDR3 length: 15
CDR3 protein: CASSPDIWGLYEQYF

V gene: TRBV24-1
J gene: TRBJ1-5
CDR3 length: 15
CDR3 protein: CATSDPRQGGQPQHF

V gene: TRBV20-1
J gene: TRBJ1-1
CDR3 length: 13
CDR3 protein: CSASQGQGARAFF

V gene: TRBV4-2
J gene: TRBJ1-2
CDR3 length: 14
CDR3 protein: CASSQDWTGDGYTF

V gene: TRBV15
J gene: TRBJ1-1
CDR3 length: 11
CDR3 protein: CATSRDLEAFF

V gene: TRBV20-1
J gene: TRBJ2-1
CDR3 length: 14
CDR3 protein: CSASLTVRANEQFF

V gene: TRBV6-5
J gene: TRBJ1-1
CDR3 length: 13
CDR3 protein: CASRPSGNTEAFF

V gene: TRBV5-8
J gene: TRBJ2-3
CDR3 length: 16
CDR3 protein: CASSAGPLAGGHTQYF

V gene: TRBV6-6
J gene: TRBJ1-2
CDR3 length: 15
CDR3 protein: CASSYSTAGYYGYTF

V gene: TRBV5-1
J gene: TRBJ2-3
CDR3 length: 15
CDR3 protein: CASIPTGGQRDTQYF

V gene: TRBV5-1
J gene: TRBJ2-5
CDR3 length: 16
CDR3 protein: CASSPGGGQIQETQYF

V gene: TRBV2
J gene: TRBJ1-2
CDR3 length: 15
CDR3 protein: CASSVASIQGAVSTF

V gene: TRBV20-1
J gene: TRBJ1-2
CDR3 length: 12
CDR3 protein: CSASPGSYGYTF